This TCR beta chain was recorded in a study of shared clonotypes between healthy human individuals. V dropped 2 bases and J dropped 2 bases, with 8 bases sitting between them. The CDR3 is 14 amino acids. In germline, CDR1 is SGHAT, CDR2 FQNNGV. Method: immunoSEQ multiplex PCR; TCRdb's copy keeps in-frame clones and lacks some. This sample has more than 2 million clones; almost 96% occur once, and the top ten carry roughly 0.13%. The clonotype was recovered from a man between 18 and 29 years old in good health. Source material: naive CD4+ T cells sorted from blood. Subset: CD45RA+ positively selected. The chain couples TRBV11-2 to TRBJ2-3; D is uncertain. This chain's CDR3 is CASSLTDLTDTQYF. As DNA, the CDR3 is TGTGCCAGCAGCTTAACAGACCTCACAGATACGCAGTATTTT.